This TCR beta chain emerged from a study of cytomegalovirus exposure and HLA in healthy donors (dated by TCRdb to between 2016 and 2019). With regard to the full study: In an earlier analysis of some 550 of the donors, roughly 300 Gb of sequence data and some 100 million unique TCR beta sequences from about 190 million T cells were reported. Roughly 300 gigabases of sequencing data and 70 million to 100 million unique TCR sequences made up an early release that covered approximately 650 HLA-typed donors. The genetic ancestry cluster associated with self-reported Caucasian donors included around 76% of the 398 genotyped donors. The aim of the study was to test whether cataloging public T cell receptors could identify signatures of past pathogen exposure. The study profiled the T cell repertoires of 550 to 700 subjects by immunosequencing and related them to cytomegalovirus serostatus. A separate validation cohort of roughly 110 different subjects was used in addition to the 666-subject first cohort. The study combined high-throughput TCR immunosequencing, statistical association of individual TCRs with disease status, and machine learning to predict cytomegalovirus infection status. A later analysis re-examined previously published TCR beta repertoires from 610 or so donors and added high-resolution HLA genotyping to investigate patterns of TCR occurrence. Rather than using new phenotypic data, the later analysis identified candidate immune exposures from TCR beta sequences and from how often those sequences occurred across donors. An earlier analysis of 587 of the donors applied high-throughput TCR beta sequencing to assess whether each TCR beta V gene segment acted as functional or pseudogenic. Donor age, sex, ethnicity and CMV serostatus were compiled alongside the repertoire data. A later genetic analysis took genome-wide SNP genotypes for about three fifths of the 666 donors and used that subset as a discovery cohort. Every repertoire in the discovery cohort had been generated on one and the same sequencing platform. HLA typing included class I and class II loci at four-digit resolution. Typing coverage varied by locus: roughly 620-640 donors for A, B, C, DRB1 and DQB1; under 550 for DQA1; 606 for DPA1; roughly 470 for DPB1. Roughly five DR-DQ haplotypes were treated as single units for association and clustering because of strong linkage in the cohort. Among roughly 370 genotyped donors of the cohort, an average of around 240,000 unique TCR beta nucleotide sequences were sequenced per donor, roughly 18% of them non-productive. Paper-wide results and their limitations: In a later genetic analysis, fewer N-insertions in productive TCRs were reported among donors in an Asian-associated ancestry cluster than the approximately 710-donor mean. When HLA alleles, especially DR and DQ, strongly co-occurred, attributing TCR associations to individual alleles was difficult. The only immune exposure information available for the cohort was CMV serostatus. The study gave a list of some 150 TCR beta chains associated with cytomegalovirus. At a false discovery rate of 0.05, a later analysis linked 15,000 to 20,000 TCR beta sequences to specific HLA alleles. Compared with equally common non-associated chains, HLA-associated TCR beta chains in a later analysis were more clonally expanded and had lower generation probabilities. Most TCR sequences were seen in very few donors, while some public TCRs were found in many individuals. Correlated functional status among segregating V segments might reflect linkage disequilibrium, but an unknown experimental factor could not be ruled out. In a later analysis, several top co-occurrence clusters were reported to appear linked to parvovirus B19, influenza, CMV and Epstein-Barr virus. The authors suggested that the approach could potentially be extended to other disease states and immunological phenotypes. V-gene and J-gene trimming of TCR beta chains was associated with a missense DCLRE1C variant in a later genetic analysis, and the association was replicated in an independent cohort. Because the 87-base-pair reads could not distinguish some IMGT-functional V segments, including TRBV6-2 and TRBV6-3, those segments were excluded. The classifier was reported to diagnose cytomegalovirus status with high specificity and sensitivity in both the original cohort and the validation cohort. According to a later analysis, most CMV-associated TCR beta chains appeared to be HLA-restricted, and the HLA associations seemed to be driven largely by CMV exposure. An earlier analysis of around 540 of the donors showed that most TCR beta V segments appeared in productive rearrangements either about 90% or about 30% of the time, which broadly matched IMGT annotations. In vitro tests confirmed that a few of the cytomegalovirus-associated TCR beta chains recognize cytomegalovirus antigens. Roughly uniform sequencing depth across donors was assumed in presence/absence analyses, although this assumption may not hold. About 17 rarely observed V segments, including chromosome 9 orphons, were excluded from the earlier analysis of several hundred of the donors because counts were too low. In a later analysis, TCR association rates were found to vary across HLA loci, with the most associated TCRs seen for DRB1 alleles and the fewest for HLA-C alleles. A further reported finding was that TCR beta sequences accurately predicted the HLA-A and HLA-B alleles for most subjects in the first cohort. Only TCR beta chains were sequenced in this cohort, and the absence of alpha or paired-chain data limited detectable features. Because HLA typing was unavailable for some donors at each locus, only the typed subset was used in association tests. The sequencing pipeline was judged likely to have produced a cluster of highly shared sequence variants as a technical artifact.

Library generation was performed with the immunoSEQ multiplex PCR assay. The multiplex PCR relied on a mix of 60 forward primers for TCR Vbeta segments and 13 reverse primers for TCR Jbeta segments. Amplification of the CDR3 region of rearranged TCR beta genes was performed with a multiplex PCR assay on genomic DNA. Amplified TCR beta libraries were sequenced as 87-base-pair reads on the Illumina HiSeq System. The published analysis was carried out like this. A later analysis counted approximately 76 million unique TCR beta chains across the 550 to 800 repertoires, and about 10 million of these chains were shared by at least two donors. A nearest-neighbor algorithm error-corrected the raw reads and collapsed the reads into unique sequences, merging closely related sequences to remove PCR and sequencing errors. Alignment of CDR3 sequences to IMGT reference sequences was used to assign V, D and J gene segments. For a sequence to be retained, a match of at least six nucleotides to both a V gene segment and a J gene segment was required. A rearrangement was called productive if the CDR3 had no stop codons and remained in frame with V and J, and every other rearrangement was called non-productive. CDR3 was defined by IMGT convention, running from the second conserved V-encoded cysteine to the conserved J-encoded phenylalanine. The earlier analysis of about 610 of the donors excluded sequences that lacked an unambiguous match to a single V gene segment. In an earlier analysis of 450 to 750 of the donors, a V segment was called functional when productive rearrangements were above 56.7%, and segregating when the standard deviation between donors exceeded 5%. A statistical classification framework was built to diagnose cytomegalovirus status from the catalog of TCR beta chain sequences. V and J gene assignment, in a later analysis, came from comparing TCR nucleotide sequences with IMGT/GENE-DB human TR gene sequences. In a later analysis, CDR3 sequences and most-parsimonious VDJ recombination scenarios were assigned using the TCRdist pipeline. In a later analysis, each TCR beta chain was defined by its CDR3 amino acid sequence together with its V-gene family, and reads without a unique V-gene family were excluded. To address suspected cross-contamination and a sequencing artifact, a later analysis removed approximately 600 highly shared, low-generation-probability nucleotide sequences. For each public chain, a later analysis derived a clonal expansion index from normalized ranks of inferred template counts within each repertoire. A later analysis computed generation probabilities with a VDJ recombination model fitted to out-of-frame rearrangements, and checked the results against IGoR. In a later analysis, TCR-TCR, TCR-HLA and TCR-CMV co-occurrence was scored with hypergeometric tests, and a repertoire-size bias correction was applied to TCR pairs. To estimate false discovery rates, a later analysis permuted the HLA or CMV assignments 20 times. In a later analysis, co-occurring TCRs were grouped using DBSCAN, with TCRdist sequence similarity added in when clustering inside HLA-allele-positive subsets. Repertoires with fewer than 30,000 or more than 120,000 public chains were left out of co-occurrence clustering, as were about 5 repertoires with anomalous nucleotide sharing. TCRdb re-hosts the immuneACCESS table, in-frame sequences only. Its copies lack some clones; in the studies checked, an unresolved V gene accounts for under half of them, and the cause for the rest is not known. The DNA was the basis for D and trimming; V, J and clone size are from that table. The sample has approximately 190,000 clones on record, 65% to 85% of them singletons. 0.098% of the sample comes from the top ten.

The cohort comprised some 700 healthy bone marrow donors. At the time of sampling, every cohort member was nominally healthy, though immune exposures that went unrecorded were likely present. The donor tested CMV seronegative and was one of the 352 seronegative cohort members. Every donor gave a peripheral blood sample, and the peripheral blood mononuclear cells from that sample were used for TCR beta sequencing. The Qiagen DNeasy Blood Extraction Kit was used to extract genomic DNA from the blood cell samples. Concerning this clone: No antigen is known for it. Base-call qualities are not available, and no considerably larger clone is one nucleotide away.

The CDR3 spans 15 residues, from the cysteine through the phenylalanine. The DNA shown is the 45-base CDR3, in frame from base 1. Germline trimming: 4 bases from V, 2 bases from J; junction bases outside gene matches: 5. CDR1 SGHTA and CDR2 FQGNSA were looked up in the germline V gene. The TCR sequence derives from a boy aged 2-15 years in good health and CMV-seronegative. The sample taken for sequencing was PBMCs. The sequence joins TRBV7-2 to TRBJ1-2, with 9 bases in between that match TRBD1. CDR3 loop: CASSYQTGGNYGYTF. The DNA is as follows: TGTGCCAGCAGCTACCAGACAGGGGGGAACTATGGCTACACCTTC.